This T cell receptor beta chain came from a study of T cell responses to AZD1222 COVID-19 vaccine. Study conclusions and caveats: Of spike-specific TCRs, nearly half reportedly target regions left unmutated in variants. Mapped onto spike, vaccine-associated CD4 TCRs spanned it and were dominant at 160-218 and 743-854. Donors were mostly white British, more females; clonal diversity possibly underestimated.

This CDR3 spans 13 amino acids. The germline V and J ends were trimmed by 5 bases and 5 bases, with 9 bases remaining between them. Germline loops: CDR1 LNHDA, CDR2 SQIVND (reference sequence). Here immunoSEQ multiplex PCR was the method, and the copy in TCRdb shows in-frame clones only, minus some. This table has tens of thousands of clones, about nine tenths appearing once. In its sample, this clone was seen once. As yet, its antigen is unknown. The chain joins TRBV19 to TRBJ2-2, with unresolved D. The sequence was obtained from an adult in good health. The material was peripheral blood, obtained on day 0 of AZD1222 vaccination. The chain's CDR3 is CASSFPGTGELFF. In DNA form, the CDR3 reads TGTGCCAGTAGTTTCCCTGGGACCGGGGAGCTGTTTTTT.